This section outlines one T cell receptor (beta chain) sequence together with its context. PCR involved 60 Vbeta and 13 Jbeta primers. Sequencing was performed with immunoSEQ multiplex PCR; in TCRdb, only in-frame clones are kept and a portion is missing. The table shows roughly 68,000 clones, with around four fifths occurring only once. These data are taken from a study of cytomegalovirus exposure and HLA in healthy donors. CDR3 length: 13 amino acids. Trimming took off 1 base at V and 2 bases at J, with 6 bases between the two ends. Germline CDR1 LGHNA, CDR2 YSLEER. The chain recombines TRBV4-3 with TRBJ2-7, with a tentative D call TRBD1 (5 bases). The sequencing sample was made of PBMCs. This TCR derives from a male donor in good health and CMV-seropositive. Here the CDR3 reads CASSQARAYEQYF. CDR3 nucleotide sequence: TGCGCCAGCAGCCAAGCCAGGGCCTACGAGCAGTACTTC.